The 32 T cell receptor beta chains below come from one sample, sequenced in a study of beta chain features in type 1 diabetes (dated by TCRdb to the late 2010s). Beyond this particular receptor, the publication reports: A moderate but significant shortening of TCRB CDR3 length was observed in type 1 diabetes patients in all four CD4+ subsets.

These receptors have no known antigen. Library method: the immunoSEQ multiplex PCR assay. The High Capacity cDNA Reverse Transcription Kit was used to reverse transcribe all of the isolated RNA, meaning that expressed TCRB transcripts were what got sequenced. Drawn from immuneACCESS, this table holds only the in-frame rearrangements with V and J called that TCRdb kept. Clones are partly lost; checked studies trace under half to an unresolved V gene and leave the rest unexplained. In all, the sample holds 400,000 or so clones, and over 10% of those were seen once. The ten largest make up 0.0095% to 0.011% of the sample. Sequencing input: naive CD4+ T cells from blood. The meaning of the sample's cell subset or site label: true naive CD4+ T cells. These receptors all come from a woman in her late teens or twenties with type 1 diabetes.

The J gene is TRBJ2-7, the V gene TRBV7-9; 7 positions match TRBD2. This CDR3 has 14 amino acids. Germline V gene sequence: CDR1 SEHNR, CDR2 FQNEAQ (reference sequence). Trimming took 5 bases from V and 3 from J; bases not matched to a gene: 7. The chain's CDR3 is CASSALAVRYEQYF. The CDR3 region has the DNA TGTGCCAGCAGCGCTCTAGCGGTCCGCTACGAGCAGTACTTC.

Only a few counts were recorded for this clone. This chain's CDR3 is CASSQEWRQVGVYGYTF. CDR3 sequence (DNA): TGCGCCAGCAGCCAAGAGTGGAGGCAGGTTGGGGTCTATGGCTACACCTTC. The rearrangement uses TRBV4-3 and TRBJ1-2; D call uncertain. From germline, CDR1 is LGHNA and CDR2 YSLEER. Trimming took off 0 bases at V and 4 bases at J, with 18 bases between the two ends. CDR3 size: 17 residues.

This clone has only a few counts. The CDR3 loop reads CSVTEGRPNGYTF. The CDR3 DNA reads TGCAGCGTAACCGAGGGCCGTCCGAATGGCTACACCTTC. The V and J genes are TRBV29-1 and TRBJ1-2; D is unresolved. The ends were cut back, 6 bases at V and 6 bases at J, with 17 bases in the middle. This CDR3 is built from 13 residues. From germline, CDR1 is SQVTM and CDR2 ANQGSEA.

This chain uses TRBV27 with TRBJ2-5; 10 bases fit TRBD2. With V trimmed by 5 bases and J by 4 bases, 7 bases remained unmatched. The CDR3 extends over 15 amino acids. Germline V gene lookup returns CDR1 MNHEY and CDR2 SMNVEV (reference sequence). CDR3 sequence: CASSLRLAGPETQYF. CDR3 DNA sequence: TGTGCCAGCAGTCTCCGACTAGCGGGCCCAGAGACCCAGTACTTC.

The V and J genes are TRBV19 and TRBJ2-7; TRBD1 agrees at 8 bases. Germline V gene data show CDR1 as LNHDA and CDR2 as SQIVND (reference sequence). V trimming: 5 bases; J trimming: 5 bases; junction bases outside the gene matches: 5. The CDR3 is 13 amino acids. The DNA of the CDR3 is TGTGCCAGTAGTGGACAGGGATACCACGAGCAGTACTTC. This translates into CASSGQGYHEQYF.

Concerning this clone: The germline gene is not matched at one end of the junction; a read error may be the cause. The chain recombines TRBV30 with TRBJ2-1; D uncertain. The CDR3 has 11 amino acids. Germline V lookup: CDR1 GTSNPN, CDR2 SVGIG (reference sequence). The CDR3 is CTWSVRYEQFF. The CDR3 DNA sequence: TGTACCTGGAGTGTGAGGTACGAGCAGTTCTTC. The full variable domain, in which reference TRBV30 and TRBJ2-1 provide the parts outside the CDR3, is SQTIHQWPATLVQPVGSPLSLECTVEGTSNPNLYWYRQAAGRGLQLLFYSVGIGQISSEVPQNLSASRPQDRQFILSSKKLLLSDSGFYLCTWSVRYEQFFGPGTRLTVL.

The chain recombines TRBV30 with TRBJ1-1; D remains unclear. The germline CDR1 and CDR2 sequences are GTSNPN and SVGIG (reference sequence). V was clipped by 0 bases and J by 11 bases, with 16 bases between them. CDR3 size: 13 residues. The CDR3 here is CAWSVPPPTGAFF. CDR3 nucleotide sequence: TGTGCCTGGAGTGTACCCCCGCCAACGGGGGCTTTCTTT.

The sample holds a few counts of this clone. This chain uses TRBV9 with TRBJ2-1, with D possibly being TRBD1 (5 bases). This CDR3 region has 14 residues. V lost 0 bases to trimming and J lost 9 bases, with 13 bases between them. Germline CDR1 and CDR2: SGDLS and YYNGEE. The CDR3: CASSVVGSRGEQFF. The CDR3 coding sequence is TGTGCCAGCAGCGTAGTAGGTAGTAGGGGTGAGCAGTTCTTC.

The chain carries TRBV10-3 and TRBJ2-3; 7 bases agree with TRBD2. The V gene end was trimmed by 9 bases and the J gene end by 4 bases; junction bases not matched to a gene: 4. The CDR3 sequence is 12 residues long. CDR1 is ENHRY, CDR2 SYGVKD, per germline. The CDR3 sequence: CAIQAGPDTQYF. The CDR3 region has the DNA TGTGCCATTCAAGCGGGGCCAGATACGCAGTATTTT.

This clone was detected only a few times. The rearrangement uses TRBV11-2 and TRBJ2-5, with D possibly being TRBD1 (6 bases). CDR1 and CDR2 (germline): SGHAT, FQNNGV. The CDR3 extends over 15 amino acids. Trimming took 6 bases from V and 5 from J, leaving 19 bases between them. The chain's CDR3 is CASRPLRGTGETQYF. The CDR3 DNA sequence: TGTGCCAGCAGACCACTCAGGGGTACGGGGGAGACCCAGTACTTC.

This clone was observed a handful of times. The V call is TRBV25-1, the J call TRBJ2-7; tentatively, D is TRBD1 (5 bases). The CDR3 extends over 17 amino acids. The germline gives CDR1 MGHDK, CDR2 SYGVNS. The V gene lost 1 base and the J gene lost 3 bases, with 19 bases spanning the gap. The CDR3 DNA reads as TGTGCCAGCAGTGAATTAATAACTCGCGGTGGACACTACGAGCAGTACTTC. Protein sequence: CASSELITRGGHYEQYF.

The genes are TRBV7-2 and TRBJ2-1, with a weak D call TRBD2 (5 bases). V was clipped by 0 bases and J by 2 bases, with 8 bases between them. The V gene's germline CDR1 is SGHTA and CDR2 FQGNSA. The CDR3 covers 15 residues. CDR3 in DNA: TGTGCCAGCAGCTTAGCGGGAGCGACCTACAATGAGCAGTTCTTC. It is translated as CASSLAGATYNEQFF.

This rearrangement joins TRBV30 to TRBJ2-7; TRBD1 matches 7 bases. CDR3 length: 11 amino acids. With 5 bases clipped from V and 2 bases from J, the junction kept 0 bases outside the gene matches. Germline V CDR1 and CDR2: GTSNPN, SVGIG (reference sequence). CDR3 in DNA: TGTGCCTGGGACAGGGCCTACGAGCAGTACTTC. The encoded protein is CAWDRAYEQYF. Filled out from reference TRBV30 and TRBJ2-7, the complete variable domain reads SQTIHQWPATLVQPVGSPLSLECTVEGTSNPNLYWYRQAAGRGLQLLFYSVGIGQISSEVPQNLSASRPQDRQFILSSKKLLLSDSGFYLCAWDRAYEQYFGPGTRLTVT.

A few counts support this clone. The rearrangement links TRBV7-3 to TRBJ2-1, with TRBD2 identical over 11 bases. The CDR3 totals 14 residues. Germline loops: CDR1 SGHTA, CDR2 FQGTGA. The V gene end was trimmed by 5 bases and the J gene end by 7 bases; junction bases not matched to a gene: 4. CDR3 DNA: TGTGCCAGCAGCCGCGGGACTAGCGGTAATGAGCAGTTCTTC. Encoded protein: CASSRGTSGNEQFF.

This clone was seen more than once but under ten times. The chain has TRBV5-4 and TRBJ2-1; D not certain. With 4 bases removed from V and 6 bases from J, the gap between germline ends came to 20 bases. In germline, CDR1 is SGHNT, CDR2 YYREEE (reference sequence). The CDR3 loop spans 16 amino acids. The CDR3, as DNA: TGTGCCAGCAGCCTGGGTACGCTTCGAGGCGGCAATGAGCAGTTCTTC. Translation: CASSLGTLRGGNEQFF. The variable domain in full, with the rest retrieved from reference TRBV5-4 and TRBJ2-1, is ETGVTQSPTHLIKTRGQQVTLRCSSQSGHNTVSWYQQALGQGPQFIFQYYREEENGRGNFPPRFSGLQFPNYSSELNVNALELDDSALYLCASSLGTLRGGNEQFFGPGTRLTVL.

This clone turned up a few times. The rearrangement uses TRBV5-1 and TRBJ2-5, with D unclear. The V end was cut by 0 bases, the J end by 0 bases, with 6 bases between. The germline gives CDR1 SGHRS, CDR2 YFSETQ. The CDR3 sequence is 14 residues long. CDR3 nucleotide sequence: TGCGCCAGCAGCTTGGGAGTCTACCAAGAGACCCAGTACTTC. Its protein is CASSLGVYQETQYF.

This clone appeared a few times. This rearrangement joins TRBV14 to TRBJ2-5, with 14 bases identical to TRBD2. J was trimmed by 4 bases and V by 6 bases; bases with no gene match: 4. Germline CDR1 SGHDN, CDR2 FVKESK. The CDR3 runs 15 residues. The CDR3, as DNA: TGTGCCAGCAGTCTGGGACTAGCGGGAGCAGAGACCCAGTACTTC. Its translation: CASSLGLAGAETQYF.

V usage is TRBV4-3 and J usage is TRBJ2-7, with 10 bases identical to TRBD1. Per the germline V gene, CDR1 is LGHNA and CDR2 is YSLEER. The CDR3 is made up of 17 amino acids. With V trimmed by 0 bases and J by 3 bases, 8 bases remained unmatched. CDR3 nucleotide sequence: TGCGCCAGCAGCCAAGACCTCGCCGGGACAGGGGACTACGAGCAGTACTTC. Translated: CASSQDLAGTGDYEQYF.

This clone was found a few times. The CDR3 DNA follows: TGTGCCTGGAGAAAGACCGGGACTAGCGGGAGCTACGAGCAGTACTTC. Its translation is CAWRKTGTSGSYEQYF. The chain recombines TRBV30 with TRBJ2-7; 14 nucleotides line up with TRBD2. This CDR3 contains 16 residues. V lost 3 bases and J lost 3; bases outside the gene matches: 7. Germline lookup yields CDR1 GTSNPN and CDR2 SVGIG (reference sequence).

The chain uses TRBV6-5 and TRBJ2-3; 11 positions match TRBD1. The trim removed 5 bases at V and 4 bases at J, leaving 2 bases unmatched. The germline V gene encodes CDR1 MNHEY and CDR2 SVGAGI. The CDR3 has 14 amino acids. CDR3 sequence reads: CASSRDRGSDTQYF. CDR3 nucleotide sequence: TGTGCCAGCAGTCGGGACAGGGGGTCAGATACGCAGTATTTT.

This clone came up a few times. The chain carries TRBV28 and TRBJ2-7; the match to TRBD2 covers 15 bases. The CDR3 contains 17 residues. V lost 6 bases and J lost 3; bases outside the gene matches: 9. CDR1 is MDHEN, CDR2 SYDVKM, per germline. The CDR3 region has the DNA TGTGCCAGCAGAACGGGACTAGCGGGAGGATCCGACTACGAGCAGTACTTC. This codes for CASRTGLAGGSDYEQYF.

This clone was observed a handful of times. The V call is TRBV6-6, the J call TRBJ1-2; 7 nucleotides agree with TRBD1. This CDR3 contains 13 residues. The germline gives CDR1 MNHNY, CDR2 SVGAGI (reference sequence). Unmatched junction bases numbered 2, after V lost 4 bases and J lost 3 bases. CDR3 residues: CASSLGQDYGYTF. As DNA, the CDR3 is TGTGCCAGCAGTTTAGGACAGGACTATGGCTACACCTTC.

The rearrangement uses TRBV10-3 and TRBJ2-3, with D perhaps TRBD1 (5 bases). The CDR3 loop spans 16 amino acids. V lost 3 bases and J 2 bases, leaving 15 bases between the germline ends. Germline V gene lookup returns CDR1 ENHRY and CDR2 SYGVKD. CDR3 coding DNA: TGTGCCATCAGTGATCCGGAAGGGGTGATCACAGATACGCAGTATTTT. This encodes CAISDPEGVITDTQYF.

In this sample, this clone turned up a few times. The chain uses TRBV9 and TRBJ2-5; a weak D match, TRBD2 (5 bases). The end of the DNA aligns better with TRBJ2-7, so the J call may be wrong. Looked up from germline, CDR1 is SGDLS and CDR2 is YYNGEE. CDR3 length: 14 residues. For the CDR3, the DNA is TGTGCCAGCAGCGTAGACTACGGGGTCTACGAGCAGTACTTC. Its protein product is CASSVDYGVYEQYF.

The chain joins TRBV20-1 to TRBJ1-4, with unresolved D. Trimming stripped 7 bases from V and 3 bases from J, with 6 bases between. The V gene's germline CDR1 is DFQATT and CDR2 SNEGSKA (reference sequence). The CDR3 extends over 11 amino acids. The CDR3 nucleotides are TGCAGTGGACGGGCTAATGAAAAACTGTTTTTT. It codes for CSGRANEKLFF.

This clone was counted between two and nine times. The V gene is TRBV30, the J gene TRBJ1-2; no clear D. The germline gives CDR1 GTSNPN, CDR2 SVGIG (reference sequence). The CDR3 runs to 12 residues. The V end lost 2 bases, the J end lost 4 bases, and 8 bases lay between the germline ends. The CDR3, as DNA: TGTGCCTGGAGTTTTCAGGTCTATGGCTACACCTTC. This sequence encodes CAWSFQVYGYTF.

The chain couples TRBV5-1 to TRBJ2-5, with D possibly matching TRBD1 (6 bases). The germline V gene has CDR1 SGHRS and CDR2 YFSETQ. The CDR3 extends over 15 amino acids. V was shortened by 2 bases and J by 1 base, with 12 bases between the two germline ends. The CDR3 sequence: CASSLGDTFQETQYF. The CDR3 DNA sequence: TGCGCCAGCAGCTTAGGGGACACCTTCCAAGAGACCCAGTACTTC.

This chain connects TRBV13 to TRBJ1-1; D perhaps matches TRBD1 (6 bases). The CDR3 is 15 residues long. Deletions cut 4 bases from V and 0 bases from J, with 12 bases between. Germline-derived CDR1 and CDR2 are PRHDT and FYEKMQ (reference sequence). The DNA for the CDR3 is TGTGCCAGCAGCTCACGGACAGCCATGAACACTGAAGCTTTCTTT. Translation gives CASSSRTAMNTEAFF.

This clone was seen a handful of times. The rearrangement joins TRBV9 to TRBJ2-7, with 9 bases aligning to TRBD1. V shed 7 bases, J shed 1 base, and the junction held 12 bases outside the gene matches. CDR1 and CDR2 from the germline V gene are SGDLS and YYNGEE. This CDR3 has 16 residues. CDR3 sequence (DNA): TGTGCCAGCGCTGGAGGGGGGACAGGGCGATCCTACGAGCAGTACTTC. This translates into CASAGGGTGRSYEQYF.

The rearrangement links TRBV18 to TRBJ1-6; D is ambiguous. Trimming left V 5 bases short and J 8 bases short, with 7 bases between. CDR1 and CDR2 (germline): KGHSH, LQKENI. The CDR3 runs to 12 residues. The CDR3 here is CASSFNDSPLHF. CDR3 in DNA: TGTGCCAGCTCATTCAATGATTCACCCCTCCACTTT.

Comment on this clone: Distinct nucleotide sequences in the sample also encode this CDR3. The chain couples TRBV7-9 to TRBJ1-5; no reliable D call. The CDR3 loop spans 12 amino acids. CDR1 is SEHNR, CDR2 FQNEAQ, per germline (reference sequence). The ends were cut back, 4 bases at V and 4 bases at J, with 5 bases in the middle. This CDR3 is CASSSQNQPQHF. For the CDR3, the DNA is TGTGCCAGCAGCTCACAAAATCAGCCCCAGCATTTT.

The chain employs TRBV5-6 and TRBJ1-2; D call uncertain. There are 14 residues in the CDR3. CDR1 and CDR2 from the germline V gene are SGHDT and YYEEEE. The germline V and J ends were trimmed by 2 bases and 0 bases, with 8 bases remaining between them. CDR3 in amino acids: CASSLPGTNYGYTF. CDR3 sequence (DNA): TGTGCCAGCAGCTTACCCGGGACTAACTATGGCTACACCTTC.